A selection of T cell receptor beta chains follows, all from one sample in a study of T cell repertoires in cytomegalovirus infection. TCRdb analysed the reads with MiXCR anew, one entry per CDR3 protein. This sample has under 350,000 distinct CDR3 sequences; more than 9% occur once, and the top ten carry 3.5% to 4.5%. Specimen: PBMCs. Receptor source: a human donor in good health (CMV status not recorded). Some clones in this sample may be carry-over from other donors' samples. Each CDR3 is given with its conserved first and last residue. D genes are given only for firm matches. Rows may omit the clone size; those that give it use once, few, many or a size class.

-	few	TRBV20-1	TRBJ2-5	CSARVTAPGRETQYF	TGCAGTGCTAGAGTGACGGCTCCCGGCCGGGAGACCCAGTACTTC
TRBD1	-	TRBV10-3	TRBJ1-1	CASGTGFRSEAFF	TGTGCCAGCGGGACAGGGTTTAGGAGTGAAGCTTTCTTT
TRBD2	few	TRBV27	TRBJ2-1	CASRVGTSGNNEQFF	TGTGCCAGCAGGGTGGGGACTAGCGGGAACAATGAGCAGTTCTTC
-	many	TRBV7-3	TRBJ1-1	CASSLSLNTEAFF	TGTGCCAGCAGCTTAAGCCTGAACACTGAAGCTTTCTTT
-	many	TRBV6-1	TRBJ1-1	CASSPGGAIFF	TGTGCCAGCAGCCCGGGCGGGGCTATCTTCTTT
-	many	TRBV7-2	TRBJ2-4	CASSHRAGQNIQYF	TGTGCCAGCAGCCACAGGGCGGGACAAAACATTCAGTACTTC
TRBD2	many	TRBV20-1	TRBJ2-7	CSARTAGGYEQYF	TGCAGTGCTAGAACGGCGGGAGGGTACGAGCAGTACTTC
-	many	TRBV5-4	TRBJ1-2	CASSLGQGTYGYTF	TGTGCCAGCAGCTTGGGCCAGGGGACCTATGGCTACACCTTC
TRBD1	many	TRBV7-2	TRBJ1-2	CASSFGGTGGVYGYTF	TGTGCCAGCAGCTTCGGAGGGACAGGGGGCGTCTATGGCTACACCTTC
TRBD1	-	TRBV20-1	TRBJ1-2	CSARDQDRVRGYTF	TGCAGTGCTAGAGATCAGGACAGGGTACGGGGCTACACCTTC
TRBD1	-	TRBV7-8	TRBJ1-1	CASRDRGREMNTEAFF	TGTGCCAGCCGGGACAGGGGGCGCGAAATGAACACTGAAGCTTTCTTT
-	few	TRBV27	TRBJ2-7	CASSKVFAYEQYF	TGTGCCAGCAGTAAGGTCTTTGCCTACGAGCAGTACTTC
-	-	TRBV20-1	TRBJ1-1	CSADRTVNTEAFF	TGCAGTGCCGATCGCACAGTGAACACTGAAGCTTTCTTT
-	many	TRBV20-1	TRBJ2-6	CSAVGRVTSGANVLTF	TGCAGTGCTGTGGGTAGGGTTACGTCTGGGGCCAACGTCCTGACTTTC
TRBD1	-	TRBV19	TRBJ2-1	CASSPGWDRVNWLSYNEQFF	TGTGCCAGTAGCCCTGGTTGGGACAGGGTTAACTGGCTTTCCTACAATGAGCAGTTCTTC
-	many	TRBV11-1	TRBJ2-1	CASSPRRRGSSYNEQFF	TGTGCCAGCAGCCCACGACGACGGGGGAGCTCCTACAATGAGCAGTTCTTC
-	many	TRBV20-1	TRBJ1-6	CSARPRLRTLHF	TGCAGTGCTAGACCCCGATTAAGGACCCTCCACTTT
-	-	TRBV27	TRBJ1-2	CASMSVYGYTF	TGTGCCAGCATGTCTGTGTATGGCTACACCTTC
-	-	TRBV5-4	TRBJ1-2	CASSSSGTYGYTF	TGTGCCAGCAGCTCGTCAGGGACCTATGGCTACACCTTC
-	few	TRBV6-5	TRBJ1-1	CAIQDMNTEAFF	TGTGCCATACAAGATATGAACACTGAAGCTTTCTTT
-	few	TRBV28	TRBJ2-7	CASSLWGKSSYEQYF	TGTGCCAGCAGTTTATGGGGGAAGAGCTCCTACGAGCAGTACTTC
TRBD1	few	TRBV12-3/TRBV12-4	TRBJ1-5	CATHPGTDAPYQPQHF	TGTGCCACCCATCCGGGGACAGACGCCCCTTATCAGCCCCAGCATTTT
-	-	TRBV27	TRBJ2-1	CASRRGGATYNEQFF	TGTGCCAGCAGACGGGGCGGGGCCACGTACAATGAGCAGTTCTTC
-	-	TRBV19	TRBJ1-3	CASSDRIGNSIYF	TGTGCCAGTAGTGACCGAATTGGAAACTCCATATATTTT
TRBD2	many	TRBV7-3	TRBJ2-2	CASSLRASGSTGELFF	TGTGCCAGCAGCTTACGGGCTAGCGGATCCACCGGGGAGCTGTTTTTT
TRBD2	few	TRBV28	TRBJ2-1	CASSALSRTSVDYNEQFF	TGTGCCAGCAGTGCTCTGTCGCGGACTAGCGTTGATTACAATGAGCAGTTCTTC
-	-	TRBV7-3	TRBJ2-3	CASSLTPLAELTDTQYF	TGTGCCAGCAGCTTAACGCCCCTGGCGGAGCTCACAGATACGCAGTATTTT
-	many	TRBV7-2	TRBJ1-2	CASSLSANYGYTF	TGTGCCAGCAGCTTATCAGCTAACTATGGCTACACCTTC
-	-	TRBV20-1	TRBJ1-1	CSARRIANTEAFF	TGCAGTGCTAGACGGATAGCTAACACTGAAGCTTTCTTT
-	few	TRBV19	TRBJ1-1	CASSPGAVEAFF	TGTGCCAGTAGTCCCGGGGCAGTTGAAGCTTTCTTT
-	-	TRBV15	TRBJ2-5	CATSPKRLIQETQYF	TGTGCCACCAGCCCTAAGCGACTTATACAAGAGACCCAGTACTTC
TRBD1	many	TRBV25-1	TRBJ2-7	CASSVTGHYEQYF	TGTGCCAGCAGTGTGACAGGGCACTACGAGCAGTACTTC